This T cell receptor (beta chain) came from a study of neoadjuvant anti-PD-1 for oral cavity cancer. This table comes from immunoSEQ multiplex PCR, and its TCRdb copy is limited to in-frame clones, with some not included. The sample yields roughly 13,000 clones, about 70% seen once. No culture or expansion preceded analysis of these blood cells. There are 16 residues in the CDR3. With V trimmed by 2 bases and J by 4 bases, 3 bases remained unmatched. Germline V lookup: CDR1 MGHRA, CDR2 YSYEKL. This clonotype was sampled from a person between 35 and 79 years old with oral cavity squamous cell carcinoma. The J gene is TRBJ2-1, the V gene TRBV4-1, with 12 positions matching TRBD2. The starting material was PBMCs, obtained before nivolumab (anti-PD-1) treatment. This CDR3 is CASSQPLAGGYNEQFF. CDR3 nucleotide sequence: TGCGCCAGCAGCCAACCTCTAGCGGGAGGGTACAATGAGCAGTTCTTC.